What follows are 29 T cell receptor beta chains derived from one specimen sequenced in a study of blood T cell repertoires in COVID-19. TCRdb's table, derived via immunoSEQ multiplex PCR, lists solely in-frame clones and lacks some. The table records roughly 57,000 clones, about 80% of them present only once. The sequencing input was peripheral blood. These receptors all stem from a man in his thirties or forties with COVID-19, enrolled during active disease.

For the CDR3, the DNA is TGTGCCAGCAGCACGGGACATCTGAACACTGAAGCTTTCTTT. It codes for CASSTGHLNTEAFF. The gene calls are TRBV7-9 and TRBJ1-1, with TRBD1 as a possible D gene (6 bases). Trimming left V 5 bases short and J 0 bases short, with 10 bases between. The CDR3 is 14 amino acids. The germline CDR1 and CDR2 sequences are SEHNR and FQNEAQ (reference sequence).

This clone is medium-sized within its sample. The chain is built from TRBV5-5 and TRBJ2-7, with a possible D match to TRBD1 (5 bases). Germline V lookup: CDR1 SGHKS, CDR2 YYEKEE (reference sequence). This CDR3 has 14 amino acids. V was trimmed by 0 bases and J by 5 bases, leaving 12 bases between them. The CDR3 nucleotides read TGTGCCAGCAGCTTGGAATTGACAGATGACGAGCAGTACTTC. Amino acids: CASSLELTDDEQYF.

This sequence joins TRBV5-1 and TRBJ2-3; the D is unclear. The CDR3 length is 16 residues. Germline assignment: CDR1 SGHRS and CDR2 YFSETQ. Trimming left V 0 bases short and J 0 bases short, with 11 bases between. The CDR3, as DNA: TGCGCCAGCAGCTTGGGTGCGGTCATTAGCACAGATACGCAGTATTTT. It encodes CASSLGAVISTDTQYF.

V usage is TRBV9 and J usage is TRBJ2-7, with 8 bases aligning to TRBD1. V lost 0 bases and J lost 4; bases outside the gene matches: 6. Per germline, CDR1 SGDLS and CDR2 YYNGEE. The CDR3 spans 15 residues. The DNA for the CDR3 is TGTGCCAGCAGCGTAGGACAGGGGTTAAGTTACGAGCAGTACTTC. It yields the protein CASSVGQGLSYEQYF.

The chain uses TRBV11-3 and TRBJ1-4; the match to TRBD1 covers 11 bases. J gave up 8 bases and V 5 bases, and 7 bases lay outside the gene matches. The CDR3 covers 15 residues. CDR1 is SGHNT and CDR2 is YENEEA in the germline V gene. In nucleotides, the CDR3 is TGTGCCAGCAGCGCGGGGACAGGGGGTAGAGAAAAACTGTTTTTT. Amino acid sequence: CASSAGTGGREKLFF.

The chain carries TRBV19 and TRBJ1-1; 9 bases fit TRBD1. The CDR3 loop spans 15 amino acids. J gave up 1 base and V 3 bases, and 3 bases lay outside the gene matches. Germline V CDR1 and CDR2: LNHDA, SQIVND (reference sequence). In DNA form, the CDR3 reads TGTGCCAGTAGTATCACGACAGGGGGGAACACTGAAGCTTTCTTT. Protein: CASSITTGGNTEAFF.

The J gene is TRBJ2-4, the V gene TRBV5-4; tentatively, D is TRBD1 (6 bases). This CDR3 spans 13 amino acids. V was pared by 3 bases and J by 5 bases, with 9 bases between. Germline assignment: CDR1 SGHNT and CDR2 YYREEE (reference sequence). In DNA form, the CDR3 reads TGTGCCAGCAGCTCCTACAGGGAAAACATTCAGTACTTC. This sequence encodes CASSSYRENIQYF.

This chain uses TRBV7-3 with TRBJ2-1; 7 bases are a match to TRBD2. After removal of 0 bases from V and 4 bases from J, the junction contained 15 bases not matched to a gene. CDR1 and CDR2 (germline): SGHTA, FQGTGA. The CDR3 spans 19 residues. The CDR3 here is CASSLTPPSLANDYNEQFF. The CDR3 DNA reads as TGTGCCAGCAGCTTAACACCCCCCTCACTAGCGAACGATTACAATGAGCAGTTCTTC. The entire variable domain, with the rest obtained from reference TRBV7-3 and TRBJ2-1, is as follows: GAGVSQTPSNKVTEKGKYVELRCDPISGHTALYWYRQSLGQGPEFLIYFQGTGAADDSGLPNDRFFAVRPEGSVSTLKIQRTERGDSAVYLCASSLTPPSLANDYNEQFFGPGTRLTVL.

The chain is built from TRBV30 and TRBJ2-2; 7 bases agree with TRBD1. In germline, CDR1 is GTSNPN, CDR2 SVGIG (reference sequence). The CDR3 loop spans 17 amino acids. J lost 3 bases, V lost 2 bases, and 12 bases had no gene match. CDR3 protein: CAWSQAVEGADTGELFF. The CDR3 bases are TGTGCCTGGAGTCAAGCGGTTGAGGGGGCGGACACCGGGGAGCTGTTTTTT.

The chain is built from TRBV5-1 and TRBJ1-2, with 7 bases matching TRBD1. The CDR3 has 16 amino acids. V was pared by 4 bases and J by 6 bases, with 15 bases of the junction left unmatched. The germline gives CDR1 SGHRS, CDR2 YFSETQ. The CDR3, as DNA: TGCGCCAGCAGCGCGGGTCTGACAGGGAGGCGGGATGGCTACACCTTC. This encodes CASSAGLTGRRDGYTF. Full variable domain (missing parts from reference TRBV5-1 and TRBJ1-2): KAGVTQTPRYLIKTRGQQVTLSCSPISGHRSVSWYQQTPGQGLQFLFEYFSETQRNKGNFPGRFSGRQFSNSRSEMNVSTLELGDSALYLCASSAGLTGRRDGYTFGSGTRLTVV.

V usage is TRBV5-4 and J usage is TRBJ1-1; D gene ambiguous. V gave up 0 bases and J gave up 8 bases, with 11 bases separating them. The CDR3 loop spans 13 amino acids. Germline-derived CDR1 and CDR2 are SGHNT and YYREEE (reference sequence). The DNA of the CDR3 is TGTGCCAGCAGCTTGGTTGGGCACCTCGAAGCTTTCTTT. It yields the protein CASSLVGHLEAFF.

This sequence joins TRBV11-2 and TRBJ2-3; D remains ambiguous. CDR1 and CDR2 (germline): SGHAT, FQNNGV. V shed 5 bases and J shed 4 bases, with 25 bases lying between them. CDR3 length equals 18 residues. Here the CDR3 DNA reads TGTGCCAGCAGCCATATACGATCTAGTTTCTCCTATCCAGATACGCAGTATTTT. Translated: CASSHIRSSFSYPDTQYF. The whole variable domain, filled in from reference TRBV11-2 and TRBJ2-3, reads EAGVAQSPRYKIIEKRQSVAFWCNPISGHATLYWYQQILGQGPKLLIQFQNNGVVDDSQLPKDRFSAERLKGVDSTLKIQPAKLEDSAVYLCASSHIRSSFSYPDTQYFGPGTRLTVL.

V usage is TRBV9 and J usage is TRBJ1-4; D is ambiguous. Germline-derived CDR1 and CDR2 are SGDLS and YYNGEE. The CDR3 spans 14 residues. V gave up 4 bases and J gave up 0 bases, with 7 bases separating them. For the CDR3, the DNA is TGTGCCAGCAGCTCAACTTCAACTAATGAAAAACTGTTTTTT. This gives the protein CASSSTSTNEKLFF.

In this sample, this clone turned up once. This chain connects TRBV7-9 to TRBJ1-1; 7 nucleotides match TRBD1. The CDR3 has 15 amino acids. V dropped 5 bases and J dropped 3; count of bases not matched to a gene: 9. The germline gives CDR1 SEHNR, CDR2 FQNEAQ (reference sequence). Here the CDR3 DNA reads TGTGCCAGCAGCGGCCCACAGGGGTTGGACACTGAAGCTTTCTTT. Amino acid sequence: CASSGPQGLDTEAFF.

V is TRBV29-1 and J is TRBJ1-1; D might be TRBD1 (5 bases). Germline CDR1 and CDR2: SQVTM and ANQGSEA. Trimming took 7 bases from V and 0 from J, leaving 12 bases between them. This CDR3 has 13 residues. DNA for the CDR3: TGCAGCGCCATTGGGGCCCTGAACACTGAAGCTTTCTTT. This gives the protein CSAIGALNTEAFF.

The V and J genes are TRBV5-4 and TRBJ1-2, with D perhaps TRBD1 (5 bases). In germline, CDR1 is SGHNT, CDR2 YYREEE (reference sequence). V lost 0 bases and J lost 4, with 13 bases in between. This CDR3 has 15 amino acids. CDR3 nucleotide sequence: TGTGCCAGCAGCTTGGGGCGGGGGAATATCTATGGCTACACCTTC. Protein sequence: CASSLGRGNIYGYTF.

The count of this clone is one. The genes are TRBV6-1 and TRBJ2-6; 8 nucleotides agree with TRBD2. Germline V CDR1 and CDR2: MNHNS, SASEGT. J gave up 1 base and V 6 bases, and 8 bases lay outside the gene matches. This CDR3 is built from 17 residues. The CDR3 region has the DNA TGTGCCAGCAGCGAAAACGCGGGGGGTTCTGGGGCCAACGTCCTGACTTTC. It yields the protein CASSENAGGSGANVLTF.

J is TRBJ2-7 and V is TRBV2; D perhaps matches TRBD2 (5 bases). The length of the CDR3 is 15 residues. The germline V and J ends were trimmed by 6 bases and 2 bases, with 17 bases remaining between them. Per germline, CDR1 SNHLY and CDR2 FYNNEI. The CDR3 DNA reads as TGTGCCAGCAGCGCGGGTGGACGGAGCCCCTACGAGCAGTACTTC. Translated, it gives CASSAGGRSPYEQYF.

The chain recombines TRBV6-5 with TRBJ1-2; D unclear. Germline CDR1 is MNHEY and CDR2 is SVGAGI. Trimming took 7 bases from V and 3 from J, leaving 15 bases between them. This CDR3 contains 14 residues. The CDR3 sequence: CASTTPEGDYGYTF. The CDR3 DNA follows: TGTGCCAGCACCACCCCGGAGGGAGACTATGGCTACACCTTC.

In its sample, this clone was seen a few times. The CDR3 loop reads CASSFEGRGEQFF. DNA of the CDR3: TGTGCCAGCAGCTTTGAGGGTCGGGGTGAGCAGTTCTTC. The rearrangement links TRBV5-6 to TRBJ2-1, with D perhaps matching TRBD2 (5 bases). V was shortened by 2 bases and J by 9 bases, with 12 bases between the two germline ends. Germline lookup yields CDR1 SGHDT and CDR2 YYEEEE. The CDR3 has 13 residues.

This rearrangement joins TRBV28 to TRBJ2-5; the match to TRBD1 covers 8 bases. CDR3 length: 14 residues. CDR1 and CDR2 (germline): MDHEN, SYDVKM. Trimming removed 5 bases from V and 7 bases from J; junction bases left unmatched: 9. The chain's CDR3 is CASSRTGRLGTQYF. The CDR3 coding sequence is TGTGCCAGCAGTCGGACAGGGCGGTTGGGGACCCAGTACTTC.

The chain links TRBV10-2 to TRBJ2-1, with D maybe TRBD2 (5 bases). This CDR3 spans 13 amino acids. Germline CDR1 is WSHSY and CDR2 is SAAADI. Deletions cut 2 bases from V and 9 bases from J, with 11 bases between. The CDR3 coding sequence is TGCGCCAGCAGTGAGCGGGGTGTGGGTGAGCAGTTCTTC. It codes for CASSERGVGEQFF.

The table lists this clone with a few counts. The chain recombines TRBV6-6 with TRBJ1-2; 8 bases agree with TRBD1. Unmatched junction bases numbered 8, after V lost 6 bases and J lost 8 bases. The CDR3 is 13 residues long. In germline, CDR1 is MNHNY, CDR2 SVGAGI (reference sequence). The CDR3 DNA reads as TGTGCCAGCAGACGCGCGACAGGGGAAGGCTACACCTTC. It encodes CASRRATGEGYTF.

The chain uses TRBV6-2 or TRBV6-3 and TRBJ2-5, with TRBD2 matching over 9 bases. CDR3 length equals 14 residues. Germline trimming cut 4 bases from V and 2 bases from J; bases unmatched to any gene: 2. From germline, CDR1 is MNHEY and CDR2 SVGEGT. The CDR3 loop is CASSSSGVQETQYF. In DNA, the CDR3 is TGTGCCAGCAGTTCTAGCGGGGTACAAGAGACCCAGTACTTC.

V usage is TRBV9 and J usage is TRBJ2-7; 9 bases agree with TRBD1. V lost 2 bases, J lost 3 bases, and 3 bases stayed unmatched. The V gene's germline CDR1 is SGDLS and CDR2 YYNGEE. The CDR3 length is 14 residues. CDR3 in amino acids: CASSVSTGGYEQYF. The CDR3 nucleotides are TGTGCCAGCAGCGTGTCGACAGGGGGCTACGAGCAGTACTTC.

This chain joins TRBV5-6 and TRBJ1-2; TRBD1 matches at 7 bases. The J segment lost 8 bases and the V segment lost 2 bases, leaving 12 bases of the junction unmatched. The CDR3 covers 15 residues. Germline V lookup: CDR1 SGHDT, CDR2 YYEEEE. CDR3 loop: CASSFGTAKSVGYTF. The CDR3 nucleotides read TGTGCCAGCAGCTTTGGGACAGCTAAGTCCGTCGGCTACACCTTC.

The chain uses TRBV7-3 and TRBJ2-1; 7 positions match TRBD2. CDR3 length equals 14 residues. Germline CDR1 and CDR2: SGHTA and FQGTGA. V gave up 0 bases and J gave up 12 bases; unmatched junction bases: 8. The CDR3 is CASSLTPSSGVQFF. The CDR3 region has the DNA TGTGCCAGCAGCTTAACGCCCTCGAGCGGGGTGCAGTTCTTC.

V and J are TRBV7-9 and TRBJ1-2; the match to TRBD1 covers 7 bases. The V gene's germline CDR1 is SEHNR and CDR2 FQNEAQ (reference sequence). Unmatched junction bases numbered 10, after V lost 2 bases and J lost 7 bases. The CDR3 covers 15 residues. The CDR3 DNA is TGTGCCAGCAGCTTACATGAGACAGGGTATGGTGGCTACACCTTC. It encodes CASSLHETGYGGYTF.

The CDR3 nucleotides read TGTGCCAGCAGCCACTCGGGACAGGGTAAAGGAGAGACCCAGTACTTC. Its protein is CASSHSGQGKGETQYF. The genes are TRBV5-4 and TRBJ2-5; 9 bases match TRBD1. Germline CDR1 and CDR2: SGHNT and YYREEE (reference sequence). CDR3 length: 16 residues. With 4 bases clipped from V and 4 bases from J, the junction kept 11 bases outside the gene matches.